The sequence of this T cell receptor (beta chain) was determined in a study of spatial heterogeneity in lung cancer. On the study more broadly: Alpha-chain sequences were detected in numbers that were consistently lower than beta-chain sequences. Study-level findings and limits: More often at tumor resection than at routine follow-up, ubiquitous expanded tumor TCRs were detected in the blood.

Indicated time point: sample taken at primary tumor resection. Sequencing covered unsorted whole RNA taken from tumor, nontumor lung or frozen PBMC. Germline lookup yields CDR1 SGHRS and CDR2 YFSETQ. The V gene lost 2 bases and the J gene lost 2 bases, with 13 bases spanning the gap. The CDR3 spans 15 residues. Carried by each TCR cDNA molecule was a unique molecular identifier. MiXCR, applied by TCRdb to the 5' RACE reads, yields one record per CDR3 protein. The sample lists approximately 21,000 distinct CDR3 sequences; around 3.2% were seen once. This clonotype was seen many times. Its antigen is currently unknown.

The source is a female donor with early-stage non-small cell lung cancer. The chain combines TRBV5-1 with TRBJ2-5; D tentatively reads TRBD1 or TRBD2 (5 bases each). The sequenced sample was PBMCs, obtained at surgery. CDR3 residues: CASSFPPGRQETQYF. In nucleotides, the CDR3 is TGCGCCAGCAGCTTTCCCCCGGGACGACAAGAGACCCAGTACTTC. The variable domain in full, completed from reference TRBV5-1 and TRBJ2-5, reads KAGVTQTPRYLIKTRGQQVTLSCSPISGHRSVSWYQQTPGQGLQFLFEYFSETQRNKGNFPGRFSGRQFSNSRSEMNVSTLELGDSALYLCASSFPPGRQETQYFGPGTRLLVL.